These T cell receptor beta chains were read from a single sample in a study of untreated major depressive disorder. Measured with immunoSEQ multiplex PCR; TCRdb has only the in-frame clones, and not every one. The data show some 27,000 clones, around 90% seen once. Source material: CD4+ T cells from PBMCs. The receptors derive from a woman aged 25 to 39 with major depressive disorder. CDR3s include the opening cysteine and the closing phenylalanine or tryptophan. D genes are given only for firm matches. The listing skips clone size in some rows; elsewhere it reads once, few, many or a size class.

D	V	J	size	DNA	CDR3
-	TRBV7-2	TRBJ2-7	-	TGTGCCAGCAGCTTGAACAGGTTCCAAGTGCCCTACGAGCAGTACTTC	CASSLNRFQVPYEQYF
-	TRBV5-1	TRBJ2-2	-	TGCGCCAGCAGCTTTATGGGGGAGCTGTTTTTT	CASSFMGELFF
-	TRBV11-1	TRBJ2-5	once	TGTGCCAGCAGCTTTGGGGAGACCCAGTACTTC	CASSFGETQYF
-	TRBV5-1	TRBJ2-7	once	TGCGCCAGCAGCTTGGCCCTCCCCTACGAGCAGTACTTC	CASSLALPYEQYF
-	TRBV29-1	TRBJ2-7	-	TGCAGCGTTGCCGGCTGGGGAAGGAACGAGCAGTACTTC	CSVAGWGRNEQYF
-	TRBV25-1	TRBJ1-2	-	TGTGCCAGCAGTCGGGAAGGGGTCAGAACCACGCATGGCTACACCTTC	CASSREGVRTTHGYTF
TRBD1	TRBV9	TRBJ1-2	-	TGTGCCAGCAGCGTTGAGGCGAGGACAGGGGCCTGGGATGGCTACACCTTC	CASSVEARTGAWDGYTF
TRBD1	TRBV2	TRBJ1-3	-	TGTGCCAGCACCCCGGGACAGGGGATAAACACCATATATTTT	CASTPGQGINTIYF
TRBD1	TRBV19	TRBJ2-2	-	TGTGCCAGTAGTAAGCAAGGGACAGGGGGCTTCCCCGGGGAGCTGTTTTTT	CASSKQGTGGFPGELFF
-	TRBV7-8	TRBJ2-7	-	TGTGCCAGCAGCAAGGGACCTGAGCAGTACTTC	CASSKGPEQYF
-	TRBV7-9	TRBJ1-1	-	TGTGCCAGCAGCTTTTTTCGCCAGGGCACTGAAGCTTTCTTT	CASSFFRQGTEAFF
-	TRBV6-5	TRBJ2-5	-	TGTGCCAGCAGTTCGGGGGCCGCGGGAGAGACCCAGTACTTC	CASSSGAAGETQYF
-	TRBV20-1	TRBJ2-1	-	TGCAGTATAGTGGGCAATGAGCAGTTCTTC	CSIVGNEQFF
-	TRBV7-2	TRBJ2-5	-	TGTGCCAGCAGCCCCTCCCCCCAAGAGACCCAGTACTTC	CASSPSPQETQYF
TRBD1	TRBV27	TRBJ2-3	-	TGTGCCAGCAGTTTATTGGGTGACAGGGCAGGACCCACAGATACGCAGTATTTT	CASSLLGDRAGPTDTQYF
-	TRBV5-1	TRBJ1-1	-	TGCGCCAGCAGGGGGGGCACGTGGAACACTGAAGCTTTCTTT	CASRGGTWNTEAFF
-	TRBV28	TRBJ1-6	-	TGTGCCAGCAGTTTAGGGCAGGTCTATAATTCACCCCTCCACTTT	CASSLGQVYNSPLHF
TRBD2	TRBV5-4	TRBJ2-1	-	TGTGCCAGCAGCTCGCCCTCGGGGGGGAGCTCCTACAATGAGCAGTTCTTC	CASSSPSGGSSYNEQFF
-	TRBV28	TRBJ2-3	-	TGTGCCAGCAGTCTCCCGGGGGACAGTCTTGTCACGCAGTATTTT	CASSLPGDSLVTQYF
-	TRBV28	TRBJ1-2	once	TGTGCCAGCAGTTTATACCCTAACTATGGCTACACCTTC	CASSLYPNYGYTF
-	TRBV15	TRBJ2-3	-	TGTGCCACCAGCAGGCGAACTGGGGGGGCCACAGATACGCAGTATTTT	CATSRRTGGATDTQYF
TRBD2	TRBV13	TRBJ2-4	-	TGTGCCAGCAGCCACTCCGGGACTAGGAGAAACATTCAGTACTTC	CASSHSGTRRNIQYF
-	TRBV5-1	TRBJ2-5	-	TGCGCCAGCAGCATTGGAGCCTGGGGCCTACAAGAGACCCAGTACTTC	CASSIGAWGLQETQYF
-	TRBV5-6	TRBJ1-3	few	TGTGCCAGCAGCCTTGTTGGTCCTGGGGACACCATATATTTT	CASSLVGPGDTIYF
TRBD1	TRBV18	TRBJ1-1	few	TGTGCCAGCTCAACTGCCCAGGGGGCGGGCACTGAAGCTTTCTTT	CASSTAQGAGTEAFF
TRBD1	TRBV2	TRBJ1-4	-	TGTGCCAGCATTAGGGACAGGGGGATTGAAAAACTGTTTTTT	CASIRDRGIEKLFF
-	TRBV4-1	TRBJ2-1	-	TGCGCCAGCAGCCGGGACAATGAGCAGTTCTTC	CASSRDNEQFF
TRBD2	TRBV7-2	TRBJ2-7	-	TGTGCCAGCAGCTTTGGAGCGGGGGGGGCCTACGAGCAGTACTTC	CASSFGAGGAYEQYF
TRBD1	TRBV5-6	TRBJ2-2	-	TGTGCCAGCAGCTCGACAGGGGCGCAGGCCGGGGAGCTGTTTTTT	CASSSTGAQAGELFF
TRBD1	TRBV6-1	TRBJ1-1	-	TGTGCCAGCAGTGAGGACAGGGGGCGCGTAACTGAAGCTTTCTTT	CASSEDRGRVTEAFF
-	TRBV5-1	TRBJ2-5	-	TGCGCCAGCAGCTTTTCGGGGGGCCTATTCCAAGAGACCCAGTACTTC	CASSFSGGLFQETQYF
TRBD2	TRBV9	TRBJ2-1	-	TGTGCCAGCAGCGACGGAGGAACGGGAGGGCCTTGGAATGAGCAGTTCTTC	CASSDGGTGGPWNEQFF
-	TRBV6-6	TRBJ2-7	once	TGTGCCAGCAGGGAGGGGGGCTACGAGCAGTACTTC	CASREGGYEQYF
-	TRBV14	TRBJ2-5	few	TGTGCCAGCAGCCAAGGCAGGGGAGCCCAGTACTTC	CASSQGRGAQYF
-	TRBV7-2	TRBJ1-2	once	TGTGCCAGCAGCTTATTGCACACCTATGGCTACACCTTC	CASSLLHTYGYTF
-	TRBV6-5	TRBJ2-1	-	TGTGCCAGCAGTTACGGTAGCTCCTACAATGAGCAGTTCTTC	CASSYGSSYNEQFF
-	TRBV12-2	TRBJ2-7	-	TGTGCAAGTCGCCCAGAGTGGACCGTTTACGAGCAGTACTTC	CASRPEWTVYEQYF
-	TRBV5-1	TRBJ2-1	-	TGCGCCAGCAGCTTATATCAGGCGTCAACCTACAATGAGCAGTTCTTC	CASSLYQASTYNEQFF
-	TRBV7-9	TRBJ2-7	-	TGTGCCAGCAGCTCAATCGACGAGCAGTACTTC	CASSSIDEQYF
TRBD1	TRBV4-3	TRBJ1-2	-	TGCGCCAGCAGCCAAGACGACAGGGGGGACTACTACACCTTC	CASSQDDRGDYYTF
-	TRBV2	TRBJ1-4	-	TGTGCCAGCAGAGACGACAGTGGAGCGGAAAAACTGTTTTTT	CASRDDSGAEKLFF
-	TRBV25-1	TRBJ2-4	-	TGTGCCAGCAGTCCCCTTGGGGGTAGCAAAAACATTCAGTACTTC	CASSPLGGSKNIQYF
-	TRBV7-2	TRBJ2-7	few	TGTGCCAGCAGCTTAGACTGGATCTACGAGCAGTACTTC	CASSLDWIYEQYF